Following are 23 T cell receptor beta chains from one sample sequenced in a study of cytomegalovirus exposure and HLA in healthy donors (dated by TCRdb to about 2017). Libraries were built with the immunoSEQ multiplex PCR assay. For the multiplex PCR, a mixture combining 60 forward primers for TCR Vbeta segments and 13 reverse primers for TCR Jbeta segments was used. The table comes from immuneACCESS by way of TCRdb, which keeps in-frame sequences with V and J called. Part of the clones is missing from these tables; in studies checked, under half for an unresolved V gene and the rest for unknown reasons. This sample comprises 150,000 to 200,000 clones, roughly 89% of them detected only once. The ten top clones hold about 0.93% of the sample. The sample was PBMCs. The receptors were sampled from a woman in her 30s in good health and CMV-seronegative.

This sequence joins TRBV27 and TRBJ1-1; 8 bases are shared with TRBD1. Trimming removed 8 bases from V and 4 bases from J; junction bases left unmatched: 3. This CDR3 region has 12 residues. Looked up from germline, CDR1 is MNHEY and CDR2 is SMNVEV (reference sequence). The CDR3: CASLGTGTEAFF. The DNA for the CDR3 is TGTGCCAGCCTCGGGACAGGCACTGAAGCTTTCTTT.

The chain couples TRBV25-1 to TRBJ2-3; the match to TRBD1 covers 8 bases. CDR1 is MGHDK and CDR2 is SYGVNS in the germline V gene. After removal of 10 bases from V and 3 bases from J, the junction contained 3 bases not matched to a gene. This CDR3 spans 12 amino acids. This CDR3 is CATGGPTDTQYF. The CDR3 coding sequence is TGTGCCACAGGGGGCCCTACAGATACGCAGTATTTT.

The rearrangement links TRBV4-1 to TRBJ1-4; D uncertain. The germline V and J ends were trimmed by 1 base and 3 bases, with 12 bases remaining between them. This CDR3 contains 16 residues. The germline gives CDR1 MGHRA, CDR2 YSYEKL. The CDR3 spells CASSQVVRVANEKLFF. CDR3 nucleotide sequence: TGCGCCAGCAGCCAAGTTGTCCGGGTCGCTAATGAAAAACTGTTTTTT.

This clone was counted a few times. DNA of the CDR3: TGTGCCAGCAGCCAAGAAGACGGAGATCAGCCCCAGCATTTT. Translation gives CASSQEDGDQPQHF. The chain joins TRBV4-2 to TRBJ1-5; no clear D. Trimming cost V 0 bases and J 5 bases, with 8 bases left between them. Germline V gene data show CDR1 as LGHNA and CDR2 as YNFKEQ. The CDR3 is 14 residues long.

This chain connects TRBV5-1 to TRBJ2-5; D gene uncertain. Germline-derived CDR1 and CDR2 are SGHRS and YFSETQ. The CDR3 contains 14 residues. Trimming removed 5 bases from V and 5 bases from J, with 16 bases in between. CDR3 bases: TGCGCCAGCAGAAGTGGTCAGGCTGGGGAGACCCAGTACTTC. Translated: CASRSGQAGETQYF.

The table lists this clone with a few counts. V usage is TRBV2 and J usage is TRBJ2-2, with a weak D call TRBD2 (5 bases). This CDR3 comprises 16 residues. Germline assignment: CDR1 SNHLY and CDR2 FYNNEI. V lost 4 bases and J 4 bases, leaving 16 bases between the germline ends. The CDR3 DNA sequence: TGTGCCAGCAGTGGGGGAGCCCTAATGCGCACCGGGGAGCTGTTTTTT. Translated, it gives CASSGGALMRTGELFF.

This clone has only a few counts. This sequence joins TRBV5-6 and TRBJ2-1; D is perhaps TRBD2 (5 bases). Germline loops: CDR1 SGHDT, CDR2 YYEEEE. This CDR3 has 13 residues. The V and J ends lost 3 bases and 8 bases respectively, with 12 bases between them. The CDR3 is CASSSPLAHEQFF. CDR3 in DNA: TGTGCCAGCAGCTCGCCCCTAGCCCATGAGCAGTTCTTC.

V is TRBV27 and J is TRBJ2-5; a weak D match, TRBD1 (6 bases). The J call may be mistaken, given a closer DNA end match to TRBJ2-7. The V gene's germline CDR1 is MNHEY and CDR2 SMNVEV (reference sequence). This CDR3 has 15 amino acids. This CDR3 reads CASSVGTPSSYEQYF. CDR3 coding DNA: TGTGCCAGCAGTGTTGGGACACCGAGCTCCTACGAGCAGTACTTC.

This CDR3 is CASTRGRDTEAFF. The DNA for the CDR3 is TGTGCCAGTACACGGGGAAGGGACACTGAAGCTTTCTTT. This sequence joins TRBV19 and TRBJ1-1, with D hard to call. The CDR3 consists of 13 residues. V lost 7 bases, J lost 3 bases, and 12 bases lay in between. CDR1 LNHDA and CDR2 SQIVND come from the germline V gene (reference sequence).

This chain links TRBV25-1 with TRBJ2-7; 10 bases fit TRBD2. Germline CDR1 and CDR2: MGHDK and SYGVNS. V shed 5 bases and J 5 bases; nucleotides not matched to a gene: 3. This CDR3 region has 13 residues. For the CDR3, the DNA is TGTGCCAGCAGTTGGCTAGCGGGGGACGAGCAGTACTTC. Residues: CASSWLAGDEQYF.

The chain joins TRBV5-1 to TRBJ1-1, with 7 nucleotides matching TRBD1. This CDR3 spans 13 amino acids. V shed 6 bases, J shed 5 bases, and the junction held 7 bases outside the gene matches. Germline CDR1 reads SGHRS; CDR2 reads YFSETQ. The CDR3: CASIEGAQTEAFF. The CDR3 DNA follows: TGCGCCAGCATCGAGGGGGCGCAGACTGAAGCTTTCTTT.

The rearrangement uses TRBV18 and TRBJ1-1, with TRBD1 matching over 10 bases. Trimming cost V 2 bases and J 3 bases; bases outside gene matches: 3. This CDR3 comprises 15 residues. CDR1 is KGHSH, CDR2 LQKENI, per germline. This chain's CDR3 is CASSPSGTGDTEAFF. CDR3 DNA sequence: TGTGCCAGCTCACCATCCGGGACAGGGGACACTGAAGCTTTCTTT. The full variable domain, with the rest looked up from reference TRBV18 and TRBJ1-1, is NAGVMQNPRHLVRRRGQEARLRCSPMKGHSHVYWYRQLPEEGLKFMVYLQKENIIDESGMPKERFSAEFPKEGPSILRIQQVVRGDSAAYFCASSPSGTGDTEAFFGQGTRLTVV.

This clone was found a few times. This sample includes further DNA sequences coding for the same CDR3. This chain uses TRBV6-6 with TRBJ2-1; 7 nucleotides agree with TRBD2. Losses at the gene ends were 2 bases for V and 8 bases for J; bases not matched to a gene: 0. Germline lookup yields CDR1 MNHNY and CDR2 SVGAGI (reference sequence). This CDR3 spans 12 amino acids. In nucleotides, the CDR3 is TGTGCCAGCAGTTACCGGGGGGATGAGCAGTTCTTC. The encoded protein is CASSYRGDEQFF.

The chain employs TRBV6-6 and TRBJ2-3; TRBD2 is a possible D gene (6 bases). The CDR3 has 12 residues. Germline V lookup: CDR1 MNHNY, CDR2 SVGAGI (reference sequence). V dropped 10 bases and J dropped 2 bases, with 10 bases sitting between them. For the CDR3, the DNA is TGTGCCACCAGGGACTCCACAGATACGCAGTATTTT. It codes for CATRDSTDTQYF.

The gene calls are TRBV4-1 and TRBJ2-5; 9 nucleotides agree with TRBD2. This CDR3 has 16 amino acids. Germline V gives CDR1 MGHRA, CDR2 YSYEKL. V trimming: 4 bases; J trimming: 2 bases; junction bases outside the gene matches: 8. CDR3 DNA: TGCGCCAGCAGCCCCCTGAGCGGGAGGTTTCAAGAGACCCAGTACTTC. As protein: CASSPLSGRFQETQYF.

This chain connects TRBV12-5 to TRBJ2-5; TRBD1 agrees at 9 bases. With the DNA end fitting TRBJ2-7 better, the J assignment may be wrong. This CDR3 region has 15 residues. Per germline, CDR1 LGHNT and CDR2 FRNRAP. CDR3 nucleotides: TGTGCTAGTGGTTTGCCGGGACAGGGCATTGGCGAGCAGTACTTC. Translation: CASGLPGQGIGEQYF.

The chain uses TRBV6-4 and TRBJ2-1; TRBD2 matches 7 bases. V shed 3 bases and J 7 bases; nucleotides not matched to a gene: 9. The CDR3 contains 15 residues. Germline V gene lookup returns CDR1 MRHNA and CDR2 SNTAGT. The CDR3 protein is CASSEPGLAVNEQFF. The CDR3 DNA follows: TGTGCCAGCAGTGAACCCGGGCTAGCGGTAAATGAGCAGTTCTTC.

V is TRBV19 and J is TRBJ2-2; 8 bases map to TRBD1. CDR3 length: 16 amino acids. The V gene's germline CDR1 is LNHDA and CDR2 SQIVND (reference sequence). J lost 3 bases, V lost 5 bases, and 8 bases had no gene match. CDR3 residues: CASSAMGQVYTGELFF. CDR3 bases: TGTGCCAGTAGTGCAATGGGACAGGTCTACACCGGGGAGCTGTTTTTT.

About this clone: The junction and the germline gene differ at one end; a read error may be behind it. This chain uses TRBV10-1 with TRBJ2-1; 8 nucleotides match TRBD2. CDR1 WNHNN and CDR2 SYGVQD come from the germline V gene (reference sequence). The CDR3 has 12 amino acids. The CDR3 DNA follows: TGCGCCAGCAAGGAGCGGGGGTCCAAAATGATCTTC. This gives the protein CASKERGSKMIF.

The chain employs TRBV10-1 and TRBJ2-7; D call uncertain. The CDR3 has 14 amino acids. Trimming shortened V by 0 bases and J by 1 base, and 7 bases separated the two germline ends. The V gene's germline CDR1 is WNHNN and CDR2 SYGVQD (reference sequence). CDR3 nucleotides: TGCGCCAGCAGTGAGTCGACGGGTTCCTACGAGCAGTACTTC. This gives the protein CASSESTGSYEQYF.

This chain uses TRBV4-3 with TRBJ1-3; D gene ambiguous. V lost 1 base and J 0 bases, leaving 7 bases between the germline ends. Germline assignment: CDR1 LGHNA and CDR2 YSLEER. The CDR3 extends over 15 amino acids. Here the CDR3 DNA reads TGCGCCAGCAGCCAAGGACTGAGCTCTGGAAACACCATATATTTT. Translated: CASSQGLSSGNTIYF.

V gene TRBV7-8 combines with J gene TRBJ1-5; D possibly corresponds to TRBD1 (5 bases). The CDR3 is 15 residues long. V was cut by 5 bases and J by 2 bases, with 13 bases left in between. The germline V gene encodes CDR1 SGHVS and CDR2 FQNEAQ. The CDR3 sequence is CASSPRWGGNQPQHF. CDR3 nucleotide sequence: TGTGCCAGCAGCCCCCGGTGGGGGGGCAATCAGCCCCAGCATTTT.

V is TRBV5-1 and J is TRBJ2-5; tentatively, D is TRBD1 (6 bases). The germline V gene has CDR1 SGHRS and CDR2 YFSETQ. The CDR3 runs 15 residues. The V gene lost 1 base and the J gene lost 2 bases, with 12 bases spanning the gap. CDR3 nucleotides: TGCGCCAGCAGCTTGTTTGGACAGAAACAAGAGACCCAGTACTTC. Residues: CASSLFGQKQETQYF.